The present T cell receptor beta chain was sequenced within a study of shared clonotypes between healthy human individuals. Here immunoSEQ multiplex PCR was the method, and the copy in TCRdb shows in-frame clones only, minus some. The sample holds about 120,000 clones, under 70% seen once. This clone was seen once. The same CDR3 also results from other DNA sequences found in this sample. Germline V gives CDR1 SGHNT, CDR2 YYREEE (reference sequence). Trimming cost V 2 bases and J 5 bases, with 16 bases left between them. This CDR3 is built from 15 residues. This clonotype was sampled from a woman aged 25 to 39 in good health. The rearrangement joins TRBV5-4 to TRBJ2-5; possibly TRBD1 or TRBD2 for D (6 bases each). Sequencing input: memory CD8+ T cells sorted from blood. Indicated subset: CD45RO+ cells pooled with CCR7-negative TemRA cells. This CDR3 reads CASSLGGGPGETQYF. CDR3 nucleotides: TGTGCCAGCAGCTTAGGAGGGGGGCCCGGTGAGACCCAGTACTTC.